These T cell receptor beta chains were read from a single sample in a study of tissue T cells after allogeneic stem cell transplantation. Clones were read by immunoSEQ multiplex PCR, and TCRdb kept only the in-frame ones, dropping some. Among several hundred clones listed, about 67% were seen once. The input for sequencing was esophageal tissue, taken at autopsy. All receptors come from a male patient aged 60 or older with steroid-refractory graft-versus-host disease after an allogeneic stem cell transplant. The T cells may partly be graft donor cells. Both conserved end residues are part of each CDR3. A D gene is named only where the DNA matches it firmly. Clone size is shown for a subset of rows, as once, few, many or a class of expanded clone.

CDR3 DNA | CDR3 protein | J gene | clone size | D gene | V gene
TGTGCCAGCAGTTACCGGAGGGGGCAGAACGAGCAGTACTTC | CASSYRRGQNEQYF | TRBJ2-7 | . | . | TRBV6-5
TGTGCCAGCAGCTTTGGGGATAGAGCTTTCTTT | CASSFGDRAFF | TRBJ1-1 | once | . | TRBV7-8
TGCAGCGTTGTTTGGGACAGAGAAGCTTTCTTT | CSVVWDREAFF | TRBJ1-1 | few | TRBD1 | TRBV29-1
TGCGCCAGCAGCCTGGGGGAGGAAAGGGAGCTGTTTTTT | CASSLGEERELFF | TRBJ2-2 | . | . | TRBV4-1
TGTGCCAGCAGCTTAGAACGGGGGGGCGCCGGGGAGCTGTTTTTT | CASSLERGGAGELFF | TRBJ2-2 | . | TRBD2 | TRBV7-8
TGTGCCAGCAACTTGGGACAGGGCAGTTACAATGAGCAGTTCTTC | CASNLGQGSYNEQFF | TRBJ2-1 | . | TRBD1 | TRBV5-8
TGTGCCAGCACCGATGGACGGATCTATGGCTACACCTTC | CASTDGRIYGYTF | TRBJ1-2 | . | . | TRBV28
TGTGCCAGCACGCGGGGCCTAAGCACAGATACGCAGTATTTT | CASTRGLSTDTQYF | TRBJ2-3 | . | . | TRBV6-5
TGTGCCAGCAGCCAAGATAGGTTAGGGCCCGTGAACACCGGGGAGCTGTTTTTT | CASSQDRLGPVNTGELFF | TRBJ2-2 | . | . | TRBV4-2
TGTGCCCGCCCGGATCCCACAGATACGCAGTATTTT | CARPDPTDTQYF | TRBJ2-3 | . | . | TRBV10-3
TGTGCCAGCAGCCACACAGGGGAAGCTTTCTTT | CASSHTGEAFF | TRBJ1-1 | hyperexpanded | . | TRBV12-3/TRBV12-4
TGTGCCAGCAACCAGGGAGGGTCTGGGGAGACCCAGTACTTC | CASNQGGSGETQYF | TRBJ2-5 | . | TRBD2 | TRBV2
TGTGCCAGCAGTTTTGGATACCAAGAGACCCAGTACTTC | CASSFGYQETQYF | TRBJ2-5 | . | . | TRBV27
TGCGCCAGCAGACTTACGGGACAGGGGGCGCGCGGGGCCAACGTCCTGACTTTC | CASRLTGQGARGANVLTF | TRBJ2-6 | . | TRBD1 | TRBV5-1
TGTGCCAGCAGCGCGGGACAGGACACTGAAGCTTTCTTT | CASSAGQDTEAFF | TRBJ1-1 | . | TRBD1 | TRBV9
TGTGCCAGCAGCTTGGATATGGGGGAAAATGAGCAGTTCTTC | CASSLDMGENEQFF | TRBJ2-1 | few | . | TRBV5-8
TGTGCCAGCAGCGCGTCCGATCCCATTCAAAGAAAAAACATTCAGTACTTC | CASSASDPIQRKNIQYF | TRBJ2-4 | . | . | TRBV3-1/TRBV3-2
TGTGCCAGCGACCAACGGGCTGAGTACGGTGCTAACTATGGCTACACCTTC | CASDQRAEYGANYGYTF | TRBJ1-2 | . | . | TRBV13
TGTGCCAGTAGAAGACAGGGGGCAGAAACCGGGGAGCTGTTTTTT | CASRRQGAETGELFF | TRBJ2-2 | . | TRBD1 | TRBV19
TGTGCCAGCAGTCCAATGACAGCGAGCACAGATACGCAGTATTTT | CASSPMTASTDTQYF | TRBJ2-3 | few | . | TRBV2
TGTGCTAGTGGTTTGGAATTTTTGGGGTATCCCGAAGACTCCTACGAGCAGTACTTC | CASGLEFLGYPEDSYEQYF | TRBJ2-7 | . | . | TRBV12-5
TGTGCCCGCCGCGGGGGGGCCGGGGGGGGAGAGACCCAGTACTTC | CARRGGAGGGETQYF | TRBJ2-5 | . | TRBD2 | TRBV5-6
TGCGCCAGCAGCCCCTACTCGGCGACAGGGGAAGAGACCCAGTACTTC | CASSPYSATGEETQYF | TRBJ2-5 | . | TRBD1 | TRBV4-1
TGTGCCAGCTCAAAGGGGGTAAGCAATCAGCCCCAGCATTTT | CASSKGVSNQPQHF | TRBJ1-5 | . | . | TRBV18
TGTGCCAGCAGCCCCCAGGGGGCGGGGGACCAAGAGACCCAGTACTTC | CASSPQGAGDQETQYF | TRBJ2-5 | . | . | TRBV11-3
TGTGCCAGCAGATCAGGGTGGCAAGAGACCCAGTACTTC | CASRSGWQETQYF | TRBJ2-5 | . | . | TRBV27
TGTGCCAGCATGCGCGAGAGCACTGAAGCTTTCTTT | CASMRESTEAFF | TRBJ1-1 | few | . | TRBV12-3/TRBV12-4
TGTGCCAGCAGCCTGAGGGACAGGGCGCCCAATGAGCAGTTCTTC | CASSLRDRAPNEQFF | TRBJ2-1 | . | TRBD1 | TRBV7-2
TGCGCCAGCAGCTTGGGGACGGTGTCGGCCAACGTCCTGACTTTC | CASSLGTVSANVLTF | TRBJ2-6 | . | . | TRBV5-1
TGTGCCATCGGGGACAGGGAGAAAAACATTCAGTACTTC | CAIGDREKNIQYF | TRBJ2-4 | . | TRBD1 | TRBV27
TGCGCCAGCAGCTACGGACAGCCCGGGGAGCTGTTTTTT | CASSYGQPGELFF | TRBJ2-2 | few | . | TRBV5-1
TGTGCCGTCTCCCGGAACTACAATGAGCAGTTCTTC | CAVSRNYNEQFF | TRBJ2-1 | . | . | TRBV27
TGTGCCAGCAGCTTAGATTCTATTAGCCGGGTTATCTACAATGAGCAGTTCTTC | CASSLDSISRVIYNEQFF | TRBJ2-1 | . | . | TRBV11-2
TGTGCCAGCAGTCCGGCAACTAGCGGAGCGCCCGGGGGAGATACGCAGTATTTT | CASSPATSGAPGGDTQYF | TRBJ2-3 | . | TRBD2 | TRBV4-2
TGTGCCAGCAGCCCCCGAGGTAACAGGAACACTGAAGCTTTCTTT | CASSPRGNRNTEAFF | TRBJ1-1 | . | . | TRBV9
TGTGCCAGCAGGCAAAGGCAGGGGGCAAGTGGCTACACCTTC | CASRQRQGASGYTF | TRBJ1-2 | once | TRBD1 | TRBV6-5
TGTGCCAGCAGCCGTTGGAAACGACAGGGCGCAGTGGGGAATGAGCAGTTCTTC | CASSRWKRQGAVGNEQFF | TRBJ2-1 | . | TRBD1 | TRBV5-6
TGTGCCAGCTCACCACCCGGGGAAGAGACCCAGTACTTC | CASSPPGEETQYF | TRBJ2-5 | . | . | TRBV18
TGTGCCAGCAGCATCAAGGGGGGCCCGTACCAAGAGACCCAGTACTTC | CASSIKGGPYQETQYF | TRBJ2-5 | . | . | TRBV7-2
TGTGCCAGCAGCTTGGTCAGGGGGCCGAACACCGGGGAGCTGTTTTTT | CASSLVRGPNTGELFF | TRBJ2-2 | . | TRBD1 | TRBV5-4
TGTGCCAGCAGCGCCGGGACAGCTAGCACAGATACGCAGTATTTT | CASSAGTASTDTQYF | TRBJ2-3 | . | TRBD1 | TRBV2
TGTGCCAGCCGCGGGGGGGCCGGGGGGGGAGAGACCCAGTACTTC | CASRGGAGGGETQYF | TRBJ2-5 | . | TRBD2 | TRBV5-6
TGTGCCAGCAGCTTTGGCGGGCCACAAGAGACCCAGTACTTC | CASSFGGPQETQYF | TRBJ2-5 | . | . | TRBV7-6
TGTGCCGTTTCTACAGGGGAAGAGACCCAGTACTTC | CAVSTGEETQYF | TRBJ2-5 | . | TRBD1 | TRBV10-3
TGTGCCAGCAGTGAAGGCCTAGCGGGGGGGCCCTACGAGCAGTACTTC | CASSEGLAGGPYEQYF | TRBJ2-7 | . | TRBD2 | TRBV2
TGTGCCAGCAGCTTAGATCATATAGGGGGGTGGGATGGCTACACCTTC | CASSLDHIGGWDGYTF | TRBJ1-2 | . | . | TRBV7-8
TGTGCCAGCTCACCATATGGGCAGCAGAGAAACATTCAGTACTTC | CASSPYGQQRNIQYF | TRBJ2-4 | . | . | TRBV18
TGTGCCAGCAGCTTTGGGGGTCCCTACGAGCAGTACTTC | CASSFGGPYEQYF | TRBJ2-7 | . | . | TRBV11-2
TGTGCCAGCAGTTCGGAGGCGTCAGGGACCGGGGAGCTGTTTTTT | CASSSEASGTGELFF | TRBJ2-2 | once | . | TRBV6-5
TGTGCCAGCAGCCCGGACAGTAGGGTTGGCTACACCTTC | CASSPDSRVGYTF | TRBJ1-2 | . | . | TRBV7-2
TGTGCCAGCAGCCCTCGGGCATGGGTAAACGGGGAGCTGTTTTTT | CASSPRAWVNGELFF | TRBJ2-2 | . | . | TRBV4-2
TGTGCCAGCAGCTTAGATCAACTTAATGAGCAGTTCTTC | CASSLDQLNEQFF | TRBJ2-1 | . | . | TRBV7-2
TGTGCCAGTAGTATTGTAACCGGGGCGGGTGAAAAACTGTTTTTT | CASSIVTGAGEKLFF | TRBJ1-4 | . | . | TRBV19
TGTGTTAGTGGTTCCTTTACTGGGGCCAACGTCCTGACTTTC | CVSGSFTGANVLTF | TRBJ2-6 | . | . | TRBV12-5